This entry concerns a single TCR beta chain. The antigen is undetermined. Only in-frame clones appear in the TCRdb table, and some are missing; sequencing was by immunoSEQ multiplex PCR. The profile shows about 42,000 clones, 80% to 90% of them singletons. This sample was included in a study of a mutant IDH1 vaccine in newly diagnosed glioma. On the study more broadly: Receipt of radiotherapy, temozolomide, or both preceded the study, and most received both.

Time point here: week 5, during vaccination. In every dose of vaccine, 300 ug of mutant IDH1 20-mer peptide was given alongside topical imiquimod. The specimen was PBMCs, collected from a glioma patient whose treatment included an IDH1 peptide vaccine. The origin of this receptor is a man aged 35 to 55 with glioma.

CDR3 sequence: CASSVPSGEGETQYF. CDR3 bases: TGCGCCAGCAGCGTCCCTAGTGGGGAGGGGGAGACCCAGTACTTC. The chain combines TRBV5-1 with TRBJ2-5; 7 bases align to TRBD2. The ends lost 4 bases at V and 5 bases at J; junction bases unmatched: 11. Germline CDR1 and CDR2: SGHRS and YFSETQ. The CDR3 is 15 amino acids.